This T cell receptor (beta chain) was obtained from a study of CD8+ T cells in alopecia areata (dated by TCRdb to between 2017 and 2018). For the study in its entirety: The treated patients, all with moderate-to-severe alopecia areata, were enrolled in an open-label pilot trial of oral tofacitinib given at 5 to 10 mg twice daily. Tofacitinib was administered for 6 to 18 months, and 6 months of follow-up off drug were then conducted to assess delayed response and recurrence. The study used high-throughput TCRbeta sequencing to examine T cell clonal expansion in alopecia areata, in both the C3H/HeJ mouse model and human patients. In humans, TCRbeta sequencing was performed on scalp tissue and on sorted CD4+ and CD8+ peripheral blood T cells from healthy controls and from patients with patchy or totalis/universalis alopecia areata. Biopsies were taken from tofacitinib-treated patients at baseline and again at 4 and 24 weeks into treatment, and several of those patients also had a later scalp biopsy. Scalp clonality was compared among normal scalp (n=4), patchy alopecia areata scalp (n=8), and alopecia totalis/universalis scalp (n=8). RNA was obtained with the PAXgene miRNA kit for fixed scalp, the miRNeasy kit for PBMCs, and the RNeasy kit for mouse skin. TCRbeta CDR3 regions were amplified by immunoSEQ multiplex PCR using 35 Vbeta forward and 13 Jbeta reverse primers.

The method behind the library was the immunoSEQ multiplex PCR assay. For TCR sequencing, RNA was extracted from every sample and reverse transcribed into cDNA to serve as template. SuperScript III was used for first-strand cDNA synthesis, primed with a 2:1 mix of oligo-dT and random hexamers. Amplification bias was assessed with a synthetic immune receptor repertoire, and residual bias was removed computationally. The authors' pipeline ran thus. Raw reads were preprocessed to remove errors, and CDR3 was defined by IMGT conventions from the conserved cysteine to phenylalanine. To get clonality, Shannon entropy was normalized by log2 of the number of productive unique TCRs and the result was subtracted from 1. Whether each scalp clone was CD4 or CD8 was inferred by checking scalp TCRbeta sequences against the CD4 and CD8 repertoires from sorted blood. TCRdb carries this immuneACCESS record with in-frame sequences only. Its versions omit some clonotypes, under half of them owing to an unresolved V gene in the studies checked, with the rest unexplained. The DNA was the basis for D and trimming; V, J and clone size are from that table. For this sample the table gives some 150,000 clones, of which around half were detected only once. The ten largest clones capture 19% of the sample.

Read against the paper, the sample's time point label means: baseline before oral tofacitinib. Lesional scalp punch biopsies and peripheral blood were collected from alopecia areata patients. PBMCs were separated by density centrifugation and stained for CD3, CD4 and CD8, after which CD4+ and CD8+ T cells were sorted on a FACSAria. V and J lose 2 bases and 8 bases, and a span of 10 bases separates them. Based on the germline V gene, the CDR1 and CDR2 sequences are MNHEY and SVGAGI. The CDR3 runs 13 residues from the cysteine to the phenylalanine. The entry retains the CDR3 DNA only, 39 bases that are in frame from base 1. Details on this clone: Its antigen target is currently unknown. Base-call qualities are not available, and no considerably larger clone is one nucleotide away.

Overall study results and their limits: Scalp TCR repertoire analysis is complicated because resident alphabeta T cells in normal human skin are also sequenced, whereas mouse skin is dominated by gammadelta T cells. Compared with mice, TCR sequences shared between patients were less clear, possibly partly because of HLA diversity across the patient population. Compared with normal scalp, lesional scalp had higher clonality and more expanded CD8+ clones, particularly in alopecia totalis/universalis, a pattern that suggests antigenic drive.

The TCR sequence derives from a human donor with alopecia areata. Recombination joined TRBV6-5 with TRBJ2-1; TRBD2 is possibly the D segment (5 matching bases). The sequencing here drew on CD8+ T cells sorted from blood, taken at week 0. CDR3 region: CASSYTSRDEQFF. The DNA reads as follows: TGTGCCAGCAGTTACACTAGTCGAGATGAGCAGTTCTTC.